A single sample gave rise to the 17 T cell receptor beta chains below, sequenced in a study of spatial heterogeneity in lung cancer. TCRdb re-called the 5' RACE reads through MiXCR, storing one row per CDR3 protein. The sample holds approximately 40,000 distinct CDR3 sequences, 7.5% seen once. Indicated time point: sample taken at primary tumor resection. The sequenced sample was PBMCs, obtained at surgery. The receptor set was obtained from a male donor with early-stage non-small cell lung cancer.

The genes are TRBV7-8 and TRBJ2-3, with D tentatively TRBD1 or TRBD2 (7 bases each). The CDR3 is 15 residues long. CDR1 and CDR2 (germline): SGHVS, FQNEAQ. The V gene lost 5 bases and the J gene lost 0 bases, with 12 bases spanning the gap. CDR3 in DNA: TGTGCCAGCAGCAACAGGGGAGGGAGCACAGATACGCAGTATTTT. Translation: CASSNRGGSTDTQYF.

This clonotype was observed at least ten times. The V and J genes are TRBV19 and TRBJ2-7, with TRBD2 identical over 8 bases. This CDR3 is built from 14 residues. J gave up 3 bases and V 5 bases, and 6 bases lay outside the gene matches. Per the germline V gene, CDR1 is LNHDA and CDR2 is SQIVND (reference sequence). CDR3 DNA sequence: TGTGCCAGTAGTGAGACTAGCGTCGGCTACGAGCAGTACTTC. This encodes CASSETSVGYEQYF.

This clonotype was recorded many times. The genes are TRBV11-2 and TRBJ1-2; D is ambiguous. V lost 5 bases to trimming and J lost 3 bases, with 16 bases between them. This CDR3 has 15 residues. Germline loops: CDR1 SGHAT, CDR2 FQNNGV. The CDR3 region has the DNA TGTGCCAGCAGCCCTACAACGGGAAACCACTATGGCTACACCTTC. It codes for CASSPTTGNHYGYTF.

In its sample, this clonotype was seen many times. The CDR3 coding sequence is TGTGCCAGCAGCTTGGCAGGAAACACTGAAGCTTTCTTT. Residues: CASSLAGNTEAFF. This rearrangement joins TRBV5-5 to TRBJ1-1; D is unclear. This CDR3 is 13 amino acids long. Germline values: CDR1 SGHKS, CDR2 YYEKEE (reference sequence). V lost 0 bases to trimming and J lost 2 bases, with 5 bases between them.

This clonotype has ten or more counts. V is TRBV24-1 and J is TRBJ2-1; D is perhaps TRBD1 (5 bases). This CDR3 has 15 residues. Germline values: CDR1 KGHDR, CDR2 SFDVKD. Trimming shortened V by 3 bases and J by 4 bases, and 12 bases separated the two germline ends. The CDR3 DNA reads TGTGCCACCAGTGATGTGGGGCGCAATTACAATGAGCAGTTCTTC. It codes for CATSDVGRNYNEQFF.

This clonotype was found many times. The J gene is TRBJ2-2, the V gene TRBV20-1; D is perhaps TRBD2 (6 bases). Germline V gene sequence: CDR1 DFQATT, CDR2 SNEGSKA (reference sequence). The CDR3 runs 16 residues. Trimming removed 2 bases at V and 0 bases at J, with 13 bases between. The CDR3 region is CSARKVRGANTGELFF. CDR3 DNA sequence: TGCAGTGCTAGAAAAGTCCGCGGGGCGAACACCGGGGAGCTGTTTTTT.

This clonotype showed up many times. J is TRBJ2-4 and V is TRBV9; D unclear. The CDR3 spans 15 residues. The germline V gene has CDR1 SGDLS and CDR2 YYNGEE. V gave up 2 bases and J gave up 0 bases, with 9 bases separating them. CDR3 bases: TGTGCCAGCAGCGTCAACACCGTAGCCAAAAACATTCAGTACTTC. This codes for CASSVNTVAKNIQYF.

This clonotype showed up many times. CDR3 sequence (DNA): TGTGCCAGCGGAGAACGTAACCAAGAGACCCAGTACTTC. This gives the protein CASGERNQETQYF. The rearrangement joins TRBV6-2 or TRBV6-3 to TRBJ2-5; the D is unclear. The CDR3 is 13 amino acids. CDR1 is MNHEY and CDR2 is SVGEGT in the germline V gene. V gave up 8 bases and J gave up 0 bases, with 10 bases separating them.

At least ten counts were recorded for this clonotype. The chain couples TRBV20-1 to TRBJ2-1; D ambiguous. V lost 6 bases and J lost 2, with 14 bases in between. The germline V gene has CDR1 DFQATT and CDR2 SNEGSKA (reference sequence). The CDR3 spans 14 residues. The CDR3 sequence is CSASPTGPYNEQFF. Written as DNA, the CDR3 is TGCAGTGCCTCCCCTACCGGCCCCTACAATGAGCAGTTCTTC.

The V and J genes are TRBV6-2 or TRBV6-3 and TRBJ2-4; 9 nucleotides match TRBD2. J lost 5 bases, V lost 6 bases, and 11 bases had no gene match. The CDR3 contains 16 residues. The germline V gene has CDR1 MNHEY and CDR2 SVGEGT. The CDR3 sequence is CASSREAGGPQNIQYF. CDR3 bases: TGTGCCAGCAGCCGAGAGGCGGGAGGGCCCCAAAACATTCAGTACTTC.

In this sample, this clonotype turned up many times. The chain uses TRBV29-1 and TRBJ2-1, with 12 nucleotides matching TRBD2. The CDR3 has 12 residues. The V segment lost 6 bases and the J segment 8 bases; nucleotides outside the gene matches: 2. Germline lookup yields CDR1 SQVTM and CDR2 ANQGSEA. The DNA for the CDR3 is TGCAGCGTACGACTAGCGGGAGATGAGCAGTTCTTC. It translates to CSVRLAGDEQFF.

The table lists this clonotype with many counts. The chain couples TRBV20-1 to TRBJ2-2; a possible D gene is TRBD2 (5 bases). Deletions cut 0 bases from V and 3 bases from J, with 11 bases between. The CDR3 is 15 amino acids. Germline CDR1 reads DFQATT; CDR2 reads SNEGSKA (reference sequence). The CDR3 reads CSARDSQRDTGELFF. DNA for the CDR3: TGCAGTGCTAGAGACTCCCAGAGGGACACCGGGGAGCTGTTTTTT.

The table lists this clonotype with a few counts. V is TRBV29-1 and J is TRBJ1-1; D possibly corresponds to TRBD1 (6 bases). The CDR3 has 15 amino acids. Germline V gene lookup returns CDR1 SQVTM and CDR2 ANQGSEA. V lost 6 bases and J 0 bases, leaving 17 bases between the germline ends. The CDR3 DNA sequence: TGCAGCGTCGGAGGGGCAGGGGACATGAACACTGAAGCTTTCTTT. This translates into CSVGGAGDMNTEAFF.

This clonotype was counted ten times or more. The chain combines TRBV7-3 with TRBJ2-4; D possibly corresponds to TRBD2 (5 bases). V was pared by 0 bases and J by 0 bases, with 6 bases between. CDR1 and CDR2 from the germline V gene are SGHTA and FQGTGA. The CDR3 has 15 amino acids. CDR3 amino acids: CASSLTRGAKNIQYF. The CDR3 DNA reads TGTGCCAGCAGCTTAACCCGGGGAGCCAAAAACATTCAGTACTTC.

This clonotype was counted between two and nine times. The V and J genes are TRBV11-2 and TRBJ2-2; 10 bases fit TRBD1. The CDR3 runs to 18 residues. J gave up 6 bases and V 6 bases, and 16 bases lay outside the gene matches. CDR1 is SGHAT and CDR2 is FQNNGV in the germline V gene. The CDR3 sequence is CASRETPSGQGRAGELFF. The DNA for the CDR3 is TGTGCCAGCAGAGAAACACCCTCGGGACAGGGGAGGGCCGGGGAGCTGTTTTTT.

At least ten counts were recorded for this clonotype. This chain joins TRBV6-5 and TRBJ2-5; no clear D gene. CDR1 is MNHEY and CDR2 is SVGAGI in the germline V gene. The length of the CDR3 is 13 residues. Deletions cut 6 bases from V and 5 bases from J, with 13 bases between. CDR3 region: CASSLDISETQYF. For the CDR3, the DNA is TGTGCCAGCAGCCTGGATATCTCGGAGACCCAGTACTTC.

This clonotype was seen ten or more times. This sequence joins TRBV30 and TRBJ2-3, with D possibly TRBD2 on 6 matching bases. V dropped 1 base and J dropped 4 bases, with 15 bases sitting between them. Germline CDR1 and CDR2: GTSNPN and SVGIG (reference sequence). There are 15 residues in the CDR3. CDR3 bases: TGTGCCTGGAGTGACGAGGGACTTTCCTCAGATACGCAGTATTTT. This encodes CAWSDEGLSSDTQYF.